This is a list of T cell receptor beta chains from one sample in a study of identical twins. TCRdb processed the 5' RACE reads anew with MiXCR; each CDR3 protein has one entry. The sample consists of a few hundred thousand distinct CDR3 sequences, roughly an eighth of them appearing once. This sample also belongs to another study, concerning yellow fever vaccine responses in identical twins.

Sequencing was carried out using CD4+ T cells sorted from blood. The receptor source for this set is a woman between 18 and 30 years old in good health. Each CDR3 is given with its conserved first and last residue. A D gene is named only where the DNA matches it firmly. Clone size is not always given. Where it is, it says once, few, many or a class for expanded clones.

>TRBV7-2|TRBD1|TRBJ2-7|.
CASNKRDRTYEQYF
TGTGCCAGCAACAAAAGGGACAGAACCTACGAGCAGTACTTC
>TRBV2|.|TRBJ1-1|.
CASNPLGGPEAFF
TGTGCCAGCAACCCCCTCGGGGGGCCGGAAGCTTTCTTT
>TRBV7-8|TRBD2|TRBJ2-2|.
CASSSLAGGFTGELFF
TGTGCCAGCAGCTCACTAGCGGGAGGTTTCACCGGGGAGCTGTTTTTT
>TRBV5-1|.|TRBJ2-5|.
CASSLVDKQLQETQYF
TGCGCCAGCAGCTTGGTGGATAAACAACTTCAAGAGACCCAGTACTTC
>TRBV7-2|TRBD1|TRBJ2-1|many
CASSSSGTGHNEQFF
TGTGCCAGCAGCTCTTCCGGGACAGGGCACAATGAGCAGTTCTTC
>TRBV5-1|TRBD1|TRBJ1-4|.
CASSSTTGGLNEKLFF
TGCGCCAGCAGCTCAACCACAGGGGGGCTGAATGAAAAACTGTTTTTT
>TRBV29-1|TRBD1|TRBJ2-3|.
CSVPTGGGTDTQYF
TGCAGCGTACCAACAGGGGGTGGCACAGATACGCAGTATTTT
>TRBV12-5|TRBD2|TRBJ2-1|.
CASGWKTSGIFRNEQFF
TGTGCTAGTGGTTGGAAGACTAGCGGGATATTTAGAAATGAGCAGTTCTTC
>TRBV2|.|TRBJ2-7|.
CASRRDSHYEQYF
TGTGCCAGCAGAAGGGACTCCCACTACGAGCAGTACTTC
>TRBV12-3/TRBV12-4|.|TRBJ2-7|many
CASSLVQVGSYEQYF
TGTGCCAGCAGTTTAGTACAGGTCGGCTCCTACGAGCAGTACTTC
>TRBV7-9|.|TRBJ1-5|.
CASSVDNSNQPQHF
TGTGCCAGCAGCGTAGATAATAGCAATCAGCCCCAGCATTTT
>TRBV7-9|TRBD1|TRBJ2-5|few
CASSLGTGKQETQYF
TGTGCCAGCAGCCTCGGGACAGGGAAACAAGAGACCCAGTACTTC
>TRBV4-1|TRBD1|TRBJ2-1|many
CASRRQGLGDEQFF
TGCGCCAGCAGGAGACAGGGGCTAGGGGATGAGCAGTTCTTC
>TRBV20-1|TRBD2|TRBJ2-1|.
CSANRQGVVLAGGYNEQFF
TGCAGTGCTAACCGACAGGGCGTTGTACTAGCGGGGGGGTACAATGAGCAGTTCTTC
>TRBV5-1|.|TRBJ1-2|few
CASSLEGSNNYGYTF
TGCGCCAGCAGCTTGGAGGGCTCCAATAACTATGGCTACACCTTC
>TRBV29-1|.|TRBJ2-1|few
CSSGDGSYNEQFF
TGCAGCAGCGGAGACGGCTCCTACAATGAGCAGTTCTTC
>TRBV12-3/TRBV12-4|TRBD1|TRBJ2-1|many
CASSFGQGNNEQFF
TGTGCCAGCAGTTTTGGACAGGGGAACAATGAGCAGTTCTTC
>TRBV29-1|.|TRBJ2-5|few
CSVEKGGETQYF
TGCAGCGTTGAAAAGGGGGGGGAGACCCAGTACTTC
>TRBV6-1|TRBD1|TRBJ2-1|many
CASSGQGGYNEQFF
TGTGCCAGCAGTGGACAGGGCGGCTACAATGAGCAGTTCTTC
>TRBV5-1|.|TRBJ2-3|few
CASSLNLQRVGTDTQYF
TGCGCCAGCAGCTTGAACCTACAGAGGGTTGGGACAGATACGCAGTATTTT
>TRBV6-5|TRBD2|TRBJ2-5|.
CASSYSRLAGAQETQYF
TGTGCCAGCAGTTACTCGAGGCTAGCGGGCGCCCAAGAGACCCAGTACTTC
>TRBV12-3/TRBV12-4|.|TRBJ2-2|.
CASSFSGATGELFF
TGTGCCAGCAGTTTTTCAGGGGCTACCGGGGAGCTGTTTTTT
>TRBV7-2|TRBD2|TRBJ2-7|few
CASSWRAGGQYEQYF
TGTGCCAGCAGCTGGAGGGCGGGGGGGCAATACGAGCAGTACTTC
>TRBV25-1|.|TRBJ1-1|.
CASSEYPDMNTEAFF
TGTGCCAGCAGTGAATATCCGGACATGAACACTGAAGCTTTCTTT
>TRBV7-9|.|TRBJ2-7|few
CASSSQVGSAYEQYF
TGTGCCAGCAGCTCCCAGGTGGGATCGGCCTACGAGCAGTACTTC
>TRBV11-2|TRBD1|TRBJ2-5|.
CASSSTFKTGGSISETQYF
TGTGCCAGCAGCTCGACCTTTAAAACAGGGGGCTCCATCAGTGAGACCCAGTACTTC
>TRBV14|.|TRBJ1-6|.
CASSPAAATPLHF
TGTGCCAGCAGCCCCGCAGCGGCAACACCCCTCCACTTT
>TRBV10-3|.|TRBJ2-1|.
CAISSYNEQFF
TGTGCCATCAGTTCCTACAATGAGCAGTTCTTC
>TRBV7-9|.|TRBJ2-7|.
CASSLFDRSYEQYF
TGTGCCAGCAGCTTATTTGACCGATCCTACGAGCAGTACTTC
>TRBV4-3|.|TRBJ2-1|few
CASSQEPRSYNEQFF
TGCGCCAGCAGCCAAGAACCAAGGTCCTACAATGAGCAGTTCTTC
>TRBV7-2|.|TRBJ2-5|many
CASSLDGRGQETQYF
TGTGCCAGCAGCTTAGATGGAAGGGGCCAAGAGACCCAGTACTTC
>TRBV12-3/TRBV12-4|TRBD2|TRBJ2-7|.
CASSLLAAGEGEQYF
TGTGCCAGCAGTTTACTAGCGGCTGGAGAGGGAGAGCAGTACTTC
>TRBV27|.|TRBJ2-5|few
CASSFGLGQETQYF
TGTGCCAGCAGTTTCGGCCTAGGTCAAGAGACCCAGTACTTC
>TRBV2|.|TRBJ1-2|few
CASSIKSNYGYTF
TGTGCCAGCAGTATAAAATCTAACTATGGCTACACCTTC
>TRBV5-1|TRBD1|TRBJ2-7|many
CASNRDRAFNEQYF
TGCGCCAGCAACCGGGACAGGGCATTTAACGAGCAGTACTTC
>TRBV6-1|.|TRBJ2-4|.
CASRAMGEGKDIQYF
TGTGCCAGCAGGGCAATGGGTGAGGGAAAGGACATTCAGTACTTC
>TRBV6-8|TRBD1|TRBJ2-7|.
CASSYSGTGEYEQYF
TGTGCCAGCAGTTACTCGGGGACAGGGGAATACGAGCAGTACTTC
>TRBV3-1|TRBD1|TRBJ2-7|few
CASSQGQGVEQYF
TGTGCCAGCAGCCAAGGACAGGGGGTTGAGCAGTACTTC
>TRBV6-1|TRBD2|TRBJ2-1|few
CASVSPGLAAPRSYNEQFF
TGTGCCAGCGTGTCCCCGGGACTAGCAGCGCCCCGCTCCTACAATGAGCAGTTCTTC
>TRBV20-1|.|TRBJ2-3|.
CSATRGQASTDTQYF
TGCAGTGCTACTCGGGGCCAGGCTAGCACAGATACGCAGTATTTT
>TRBV5-1|.|TRBJ2-7|few
CASSFGVNYEQYF
TGCGCCAGCAGCTTCGGGGTTAACTACGAGCAGTACTTC
>TRBV27|.|TRBJ2-5|many
CASSLWGQETQYF
TGTGCCAGCAGTTTATGGGGGCAAGAGACCCAGTACTTC
>TRBV20-1|.|TRBJ2-6|.
CSATPGDGPSGANVLTF
TGCAGTGCTACCCCGGGGGACGGGCCCTCTGGGGCCAACGTCCTGACTTTC
>TRBV5-1|.|TRBJ1-2|few
CASSLDSQGAYGYTF
TGCGCCAGCAGCTTGGACAGTCAGGGTGCCTATGGCTACACCTTC
>TRBV5-6|.|TRBJ2-4|.
CASSPGIKNIQYF
TGTGCCAGCAGTCCCGGGATCAAAAACATTCAGTACTTC
>TRBV12-3/TRBV12-4|TRBD1|TRBJ2-7|many
CASTLTGTGSYEQYF
TGTGCCAGCACCCTGACCGGGACAGGCTCCTACGAGCAGTACTTC
>TRBV11-2|.|TRBJ2-3|few
CASSFTDSTDTQYF
TGTGCCAGCAGCTTCACGGATTCCACAGATACGCAGTATTTT
>TRBV7-9|TRBD2|TRBJ2-1|.
CASSLLAGDNEQFF
TGTGCCAGCAGTCTACTAGCGGGGGACAATGAGCAGTTCTTC
>TRBV5-1|.|TRBJ1-3|many
CASSLEGSHSGNTIYF
TGCGCCAGCAGCTTGGAGGGCAGTCACTCTGGAAACACCATATATTTT
>TRBV27|TRBD2|TRBJ2-7|.
CASSLFSRAGVIYEQYF
TGTGCCAGCAGTTTATTTAGCCGGGCGGGAGTAATCTACGAGCAGTACTTC
>TRBV7-9|.|TRBJ2-7|.
CASSFRFSGQNF
TGTGCTAGCAGCTTCCGATTTTCGGGACAAAACTTC
>TRBV7-2|.|TRBJ2-3|.
CASSPRGGLGTDTQYF
TGTGCCAGCAGCCCCCGTGGGGGACTTGGCACAGATACGCAGTATTTT
>TRBV12-3/TRBV12-4|.|TRBJ2-2|many
CASSFSGELFF
TGTGCCAGCAGTTTCTCCGGGGAGCTGTTTTTT
>TRBV2|TRBD1|TRBJ1-3|.
CASSRDREGTIYF
TGTGCCAGCAGCCGGGACAGGGAGGGGACCATATATTTT
>TRBV20-1|TRBD2|TRBJ2-7|.
CSARVSGGGNEQYF
TGCAGTGCTAGAGTTAGCGGGGGGGGAAACGAGCAGTACTTC
>TRBV12-3/TRBV12-4|.|TRBJ1-2|few
CASSSDSIYGYTF
TGTGCCAGCAGTTCGGACAGCATCTATGGCTACACCTTC
>TRBV3-1|.|TRBJ2-1|.
CASSQNLYNEQFF
TGTGCCAGCAGCCAAAATCTGTACAATGAGCAGTTCTTC
>TRBV7-2|TRBD2|TRBJ2-3|.
CASSLGSGRAPDTQYF
TGTGCCAGCAGCTTAGGGAGCGGGAGGGCCCCAGATACGCAGTATTTT
>TRBV7-8|TRBD1|TRBJ2-3|few
CASSLGTGLSDTQYF
TGTGCCAGCAGCTTAGGGACAGGGCTGTCAGATACGCAGTATTTT
>TRBV5-1|TRBD1|TRBJ2-1|once
CASSHLGGDEQFF
TGCGCCAGCAGTCACCTAGGGGGCGATGAGCAGTTCTTC